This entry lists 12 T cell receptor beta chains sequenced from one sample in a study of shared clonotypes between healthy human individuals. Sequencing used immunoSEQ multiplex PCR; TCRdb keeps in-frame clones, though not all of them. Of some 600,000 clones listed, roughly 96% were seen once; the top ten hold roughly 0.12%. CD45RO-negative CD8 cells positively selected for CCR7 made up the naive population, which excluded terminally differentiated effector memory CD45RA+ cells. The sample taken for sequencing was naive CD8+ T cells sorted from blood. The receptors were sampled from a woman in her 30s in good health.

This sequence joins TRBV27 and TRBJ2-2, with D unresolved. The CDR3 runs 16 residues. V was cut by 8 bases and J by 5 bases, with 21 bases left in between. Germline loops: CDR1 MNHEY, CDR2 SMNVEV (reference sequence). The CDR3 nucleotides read TGTGCCAGCTCCCCCGACGGTGCCTTTGTGACCGGGGAGCTGTTTTTT. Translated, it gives CASSPDGAFVTGELFF.

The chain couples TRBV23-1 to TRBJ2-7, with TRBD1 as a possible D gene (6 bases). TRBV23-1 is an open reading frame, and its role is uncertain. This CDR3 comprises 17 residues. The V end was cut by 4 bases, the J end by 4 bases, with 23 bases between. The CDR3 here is CASSLKARTDKFYEQYF. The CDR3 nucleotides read TGCGCCAGCAGTCTCAAGGCTCGGACAGATAAGTTTTACGAGCAGTACTTC.

The CDR3 is CASFLETGNEKLFF. Here the CDR3 DNA reads TGTGCCAGCTTTCTCGAGACGGGAAATGAAAAACTGTTTTTT. The chain is built from TRBV2 and TRBJ1-4, with no clear D. This CDR3 contains 14 residues. Germline-derived CDR1 and CDR2 are SNHLY and FYNNEI. V lost 8 bases and J 5 bases, leaving 15 bases between the germline ends.

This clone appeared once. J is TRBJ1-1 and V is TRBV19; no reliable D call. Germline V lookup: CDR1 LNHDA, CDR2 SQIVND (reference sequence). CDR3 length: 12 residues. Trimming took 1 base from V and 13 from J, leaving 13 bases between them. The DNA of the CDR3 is TGTGCCAGTAGTATAGGGCATGCCTGGGTTTTCTTT. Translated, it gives CASSIGHAWVFF.

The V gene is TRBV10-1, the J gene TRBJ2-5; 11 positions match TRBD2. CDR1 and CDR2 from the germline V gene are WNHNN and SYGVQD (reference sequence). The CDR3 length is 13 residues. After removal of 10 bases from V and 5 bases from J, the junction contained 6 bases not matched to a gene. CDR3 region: CANRTSGRETQYF. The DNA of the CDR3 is TGCGCCAACCGGACTAGCGGGCGGGAGACCCAGTACTTC.

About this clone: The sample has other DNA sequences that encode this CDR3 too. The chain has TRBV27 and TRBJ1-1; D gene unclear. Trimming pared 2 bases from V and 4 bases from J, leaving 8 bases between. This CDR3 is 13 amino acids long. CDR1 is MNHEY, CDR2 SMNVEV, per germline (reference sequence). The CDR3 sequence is CASSLGVSTEAFF. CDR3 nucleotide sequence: TGTGCCAGCAGTTTAGGGGTCAGCACTGAAGCTTTCTTT.

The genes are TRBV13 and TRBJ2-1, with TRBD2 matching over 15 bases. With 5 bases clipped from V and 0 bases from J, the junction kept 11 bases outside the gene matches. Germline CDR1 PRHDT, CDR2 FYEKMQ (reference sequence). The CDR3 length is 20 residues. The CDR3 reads CASSPGLAGGPLGSYNEQFF. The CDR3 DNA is TGTGCCAGCAGCCCAGGACTAGCGGGAGGGCCCTTGGGCTCCTACAATGAGCAGTTCTTC.

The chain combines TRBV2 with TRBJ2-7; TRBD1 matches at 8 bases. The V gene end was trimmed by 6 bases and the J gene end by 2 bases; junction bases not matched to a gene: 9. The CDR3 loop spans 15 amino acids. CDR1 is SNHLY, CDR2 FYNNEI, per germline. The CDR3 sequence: CASSPGTGPTYEQYF. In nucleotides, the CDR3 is TGTGCCAGCAGCCCCGGGACAGGCCCCACCTACGAGCAGTACTTC.

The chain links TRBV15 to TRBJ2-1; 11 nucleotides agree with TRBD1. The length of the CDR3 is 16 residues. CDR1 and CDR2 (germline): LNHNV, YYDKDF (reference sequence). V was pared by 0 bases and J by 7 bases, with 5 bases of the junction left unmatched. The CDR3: CATSRDPGQGGNEQFF. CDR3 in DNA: TGTGCCACCAGCAGAGACCCGGGACAGGGGGGGAATGAGCAGTTCTTC.

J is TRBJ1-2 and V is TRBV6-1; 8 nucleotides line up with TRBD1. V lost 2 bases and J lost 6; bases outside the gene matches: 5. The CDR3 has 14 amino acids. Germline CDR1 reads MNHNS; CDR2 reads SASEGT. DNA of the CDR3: TGTGCCAGCAGTGAAAGGGGGACAGGTAATGGCTACACCTTC. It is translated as CASSERGTGNGYTF.

For the CDR3, the DNA is TGTGCCAGCAGTTTATGGGGCCGGGACCAAGAGACCCAGTACTTC. Translated: CASSLWGRDQETQYF. The chain links TRBV27 to TRBJ2-5; D perhaps matches TRBD1 (5 bases). The germline V and J ends were trimmed by 1 base and 0 bases, with 9 bases remaining between them. Germline assignment: CDR1 MNHEY and CDR2 SMNVEV (reference sequence). The CDR3 runs to 15 residues.

DNA for the CDR3: TGTGCCAGTAGTTGGGGGGCGGAAACGGGAGATACGCAGTATTTT. It translates to CASSWGAETGDTQYF. V gene TRBV19 combines with J gene TRBJ2-3; D tentatively reads TRBD1 or TRBD2 (6 bases each). The V gene lost 5 bases and the J gene lost 5 bases, with 17 bases spanning the gap. CDR3 size: 15 residues. Germline assignment: CDR1 LNHDA and CDR2 SQIVND (reference sequence).